Shown below are 26 T cell receptor beta chains from a single sample sequenced in a study of T cells in women clearing cervical HPV infection. TCRdb keeps only in-frame clones here, not all; method: immunoSEQ multiplex PCR. The table counts roughly 48,000 clones; around 1.5% lies in the top ten. Sequencing used blood buffy coat. Receptors were obtained from a woman aged 18 to 69 with a cervical HPV16 infection that either progressed to CIN3+ or cleared (not recorded which).

Concerning this clone: Read data end 3 residues before the CDR3 end; the end is taken from the germline J gene. The chain has TRBV10-3 and TRBJ2-7; TRBD2 aligns across 8 bases. CDR3 size: 14 residues. After removal of 6 bases from V and 4 bases from J, the junction contained 8 bases not matched to a gene. Germline V gene lookup returns CDR1 ENHRY and CDR2 SYGVKD. Partial CDR3 DNA: TGTGCCATCAGCATTGGGCTAGCGGGTTACGAG. Translation gives CAISIGLAGYE. The full CDR3 protein is CAISIGLAGYEQYF.

About this clone: The read gets to within 3 residues of the CDR3 end, and the germline J gene fills in the rest. The identical CDR3 is also encoded by other nucleotide sequences in the sample. V gene TRBV19 combines with J gene TRBJ1-1; D is unclear. The CDR3 is 15 amino acids. Germline V lookup: CDR1 LNHDA, CDR2 SQIVND (reference sequence). Trimming removed 5 bases at V and 4 bases at J, with 17 bases between. CDR3 loop: CASSFPRGSRTEAFF. CDR3 DNA, as far as it was read: TGTGCCAGTAGTTTCCCCAGAGGGTCTCGCACTGAA. The whole variable domain, filled in from reference TRBV19 and TRBJ1-1, reads DGGITQSPKYLFRKEGQNVTLSCEQNLNHDAMYWYRQDPGQGLRLIYYSQIVNDFQKGDIAEGYSVSREKKESFPLTVTSAQKNPTAFYLCASSFPRGSRTEAFFGQGTRLTVV.

Concerning this clone: The read is 3 residues too short to cover the CDR3 end, so that end is filled in from the germline J gene. The V and J genes are TRBV11-2 and TRBJ1-6; D uncertain. Germline V gives CDR1 SGHAT, CDR2 FQNNGV. The germline V and J ends were trimmed by 3 bases and 7 bases, with 7 bases remaining between them. The CDR3 has 13 residues. CDR3 DNA, as far as it was read: TGTGCCAGCAGCTTGAGCGGAAATTCACCC. Amino acids: CASSLSGNSP. From start to end, the CDR3 is CASSLSGNSPLHF.

To note about this clone: The read gets to within 3 residues of the CDR3 end, and the germline J gene fills in the rest. The chain joins TRBV19 to TRBJ1-2; D is possibly TRBD1 (6 bases). CDR3 size: 17 residues. Germline values: CDR1 LNHDA, CDR2 SQIVND (reference sequence). Trimming shortened V by 0 bases and J by 3 bases, and 17 bases separated the two germline ends. The CDR3 loop reads CASSIDTGLINDYGYTF. The CDR3 bases that were read are TGTGCCAGTAGTATAGATACAGGGTTAATTAATGACTATGGC. Variable domain in full (rest from reference TRBV19 and TRBJ1-2): DGGITQSPKYLFRKEGQNVTLSCEQNLNHDAMYWYRQDPGQGLRLIYYSQIVNDFQKGDIAEGYSVSREKKESFPLTVTSAQKNPTAFYLCASSIDTGLINDYGYTFGSGTRLTVV.

In the case of this clone: Read coverage stops 3 residues before the CDR3 terminus; the germline J gene supplies the remainder. The chain is built from TRBV2 and TRBJ1-6, with a weak D call TRBD1 (5 bases). The V gene's germline CDR1 is SNHLY and CDR2 FYNNEI. This CDR3 is 13 amino acids long. V lost 8 bases and J lost 5, with 10 bases in between. The DNA read from the CDR3 is TGTGCCAGCGGGACTGGCAATAATTCACCC. Amino acids: CASGTGNNSP. In full, the CDR3 reads CASGTGNNSPLHF.

In regard to this clone: The read is 3 residues too short to cover the CDR3 end, so that end is filled in from the germline J gene. The chain recombines TRBV30 with TRBJ2-7; 7 nucleotides agree with TRBD1. Trimming cost V 5 bases and J 3 bases; bases outside gene matches: 4. The CDR3 totals 12 residues. Germline assignment: CDR1 GTSNPN and CDR2 SVGIG (reference sequence). The CDR3 here is CAWGTGVYEQYF. Incomplete CDR3 DNA: TGTGCCTGGGGAACAGGGGTCTACGAG.

As to this clone: Read coverage stops 3 residues before the CDR3 terminus; the germline J gene supplies the remainder. The chain carries TRBV20-1 and TRBJ1-4; 8 nucleotides match TRBD1. The CDR3 length is 13 residues. From germline, CDR1 is DFQATT and CDR2 SNEGSKA (reference sequence). V was clipped by 8 bases and J by 4 bases; unmatched bases: 6. The CDR3 is CSSRTGNNEKLFF. The covered CDR3 bases are TGCAGTTCCCGGACAGGGAATAATGAAAAA.

As to this clone: The CDR3 end is not reached by the read, which stops 3 residues before it; the germline J gene fills it in. The gene calls are TRBV2 and TRBJ1-6; 7 bases fit TRBD1. J gave up 8 bases and V 6 bases, and 7 bases lay outside the gene matches. From germline, CDR1 is SNHLY and CDR2 FYNNEI. The CDR3 extends over 14 amino acids. The CDR3 DNA, read in part, is TGTGCCAGCAGGGCGGGACAGTCATATTCACCC. It is translated as CASRAGQSYSP. The whole CDR3 reads CASRAGQSYSPLHF. Full variable domain (outside the CDR3, taken from reference TRBV2 and TRBJ1-6): EPEVTQTPSHQVTQMGQEVILRCVPISNHLYFYWYRQILGQKVEFLVSFYNNEISEKSEIFDDQFSVERPDGSNFTLKIRSTKLEDSAMYFCASRAGQSYSPLHFGNGTRLTVT.

Turning to this clone: The read is 3 residues too short to cover the CDR3 end, so that end is filled in from the germline J gene. V is TRBV20-1 and J is TRBJ2-3, with D perhaps matching TRBD1 (5 bases). Per the germline V gene, CDR1 is DFQATT and CDR2 is SNEGSKA (reference sequence). The CDR3 is 15 residues long. Trimming cost V 3 bases and J 4 bases, with 17 bases left between them. CDR3: CSASKGRADADTQYF. The DNA read from the CDR3 is TGCAGTGCTAGTAAGGGCAGGGCAGACGCAGATACG.

As regards this clone: The DNA ends 3 residues before the CDR3 does, and the rest of the CDR3 is filled in from the germline J gene. The rearrangement links TRBV14 to TRBJ1-6; no firm D call. The CDR3 totals 13 residues. Trimming removed 5 bases at V and 10 bases at J, with 12 bases between. In germline, CDR1 is SGHDN, CDR2 FVKESK. Incomplete CDR3 DNA: TGTGCCAGCAGCGTGGGCCCCGGCTCACCC. It specifies CASSVGPGSP. The whole CDR3 sequence is CASSVGPGSPLHF.

With respect to this clone: The read ends 3 residues before the CDR3 terminus; that terminus is restored from the germline J gene. The chain has TRBV7-9 and TRBJ1-2; a possible D gene is TRBD1 (6 bases). Trimming stripped 1 base from V and 4 bases from J, with 10 bases between. The germline V gene has CDR1 SEHNR and CDR2 FQNEAQ (reference sequence). This CDR3 contains 14 residues. The CDR3 reads CASSLGGGSYGYTF. The covered CDR3 bases are TGTGCCAGCAGCTTAGGAGGGGGAAGCTATGGC.

Notes on this clone: The read ends 3 residues before the CDR3 terminus; that terminus is restored from the germline J gene. The same CDR3 can be traced to other DNA sequences in this sample. The chain combines TRBV6-1 with TRBJ2-7; 10 bases fit TRBD2. After removal of 3 bases from V and 4 bases from J, the junction contained 6 bases not matched to a gene. The CDR3 runs to 15 residues. Germline CDR1 MNHNS, CDR2 SASEGT. The DNA read from the CDR3 is TGTGCCAGCAGTGAGGGGATAGCGGGAGGATACGAG. Encoded protein: CASSEGIAGGYE. The complete CDR3 protein is CASSEGIAGGYEQYF.

About this clone: The CDR3 end falls 3 residues outside the read, so it is completed with the germline J gene. This chain uses TRBV12-3 or TRBV12-4 with TRBJ2-1; tentatively, D is TRBD2 (6 bases). This CDR3 has 15 residues. The V end was cut by 6 bases, the J end by 6 bases, with 18 bases between. The CDR3 region is CASSLSGRGVNEQFF. The CDR3 bases that were read are TGTGCCAGCAGCCTCAGCGGGCGAGGGGTCAATGAG.

Worth noting for this clone: The read halts 3 residues ahead of the CDR3 end, with the missing end drawn from the germline J gene. This sequence joins TRBV7-3 and TRBJ1-1, with D perhaps TRBD1 (5 bases). This CDR3 region has 15 residues. Trimming left V 5 bases short and J 2 bases short, with 15 bases between. CDR1 and CDR2 (germline): SGHTA, FQGTGA. The chain's CDR3 is CASSPLPGSNTEAFF. CDR3 DNA (partial): TGTGCCAGCAGCCCTCTACCAGGGAGTAACACTGAA.

Regarding this clone: The sequenced fragment ends 3 residues before the CDR3 boundary, so the rest is inferred from the germline J gene. The chain uses TRBV5-5 and TRBJ2-7, with D hard to call. CDR3 length equals 14 residues. Germline CDR1 and CDR2: SGHKS and YYEKEE (reference sequence). The V end was cut by 1 base, the J end by 2 bases, with 10 bases between. The CDR3 sequence: CASSLIQGPYEQYF. The sequenced part of the CDR3 DNA is TGTGCCAGCAGCTTGATACAAGGGCCCTACGAG.

To note about this clone: Sequencing ends 3 residues short of the CDR3 end; the germline J gene provides the rest. This sequence joins TRBV10-1 and TRBJ1-4; 8 nucleotides line up with TRBD1. V gave up 6 bases and J gave up 6 bases; unmatched junction bases: 18. This CDR3 region has 18 residues. The V gene's germline CDR1 is WNHNN and CDR2 SYGVQD (reference sequence). Partial CDR3 DNA: TGCGCCAGCAGGAGTACCGGGACAGGTCTAAGAGGGGATGAAAAA. This codes for CASRSTGTGLRGDEK. The entire CDR3 is CASRSTGTGLRGDEKLFF.

About this clone itself: The read halts 3 residues ahead of the CDR3 end, with the missing end drawn from the germline J gene. The chain joins TRBV30 to TRBJ1-1; D is uncertain. CDR1 is GTSNPN, CDR2 SVGIG, per germline (reference sequence). The CDR3 is 14 amino acids. Trimming stripped 4 bases from V and 1 base from J, with 13 bases between. The sequenced CDR3 bases are TGTGCCTGGATCCGCCGAGGCAGGAACACTGAA. Protein sequence: CAWIRRGRNTE. The whole CDR3 sequence is CAWIRRGRNTEAFF.

As regards this clone: Read sequence stops 3 residues before the CDR3 end, and the germline J gene provides the missing end. The rearrangement uses TRBV30 and TRBJ2-7; D is ambiguous. CDR3 length: 14 amino acids. V was shortened by 0 bases and J by 0 bases, with 9 bases between the two germline ends. CDR1 is GTSNPN and CDR2 is SVGIG in the germline V gene (reference sequence). CDR3 loop: CAWSVGGYSYEQYF. The sequenced part of the CDR3 DNA is TGTGCCTGGAGTGTAGGCGGTTACTCCTACGAG.

The CDR3 region is CASSADSSYNSPLHF. The sequenced CDR3 bases are TGTGCCAGCAGTGCGGACAGTTCCTATAATTCACCC. The chain employs TRBV2 and TRBJ1-6; perhaps TRBD1 as D (6 bases). The CDR3 end falls 3 residues outside the read, so it is completed with the germline J gene. Germline values: CDR1 SNHLY, CDR2 FYNNEI. The CDR3 loop spans 15 amino acids. V was cut by 4 bases and J by 1 base, with 8 bases left in between.

A remark on this clone: Read sequence stops 3 residues before the CDR3 end, and the germline J gene provides the missing end. The V and J genes are TRBV18 and TRBJ2-1, with 10 bases aligning to TRBD1. With V trimmed by 1 base and J by 4 bases, 4 bases remained unmatched. Looked up from germline, CDR1 is KGHSH and CDR2 is LQKENI. The CDR3 has 16 amino acids. CDR3 sequence: CASSPQGDRGYNEQFF. The sequenced part of the CDR3 DNA is TGTGCCAGCTCACCACAAGGGGACAGGGGTTACAATGAG.

On this clone itself: The CDR3 is cut off 3 residues early in the read; its end comes from the germline J gene. This sequence joins TRBV11-3 and TRBJ1-1; TRBD1 aligns across 7 bases. The V and J ends lost 7 bases and 1 base, in that order; junction bases with no gene match: 9. Germline-derived CDR1 and CDR2 are SGHNT and YENEEA. CDR3 length: 15 amino acids. The sequenced part of the CDR3 DNA is TGTGCCAGCACCCTAAGGGGGCAGGGGAACACTGAA. The encoded protein is CASTLRGQGNTE. The CDR3 as a whole reads CASTLRGQGNTEAFF.

As for this clone: Sequencing ends 3 residues short of the CDR3 end; the germline J gene provides the rest. This chain joins TRBV13 and TRBJ1-4; D might be TRBD1 (5 bases). The ends were cut back, 5 bases at V and 4 bases at J, with 11 bases in the middle. CDR1 PRHDT and CDR2 FYEKMQ come from the germline V gene (reference sequence). The CDR3 length is 14 residues. The sequenced CDR3 bases are TGTGCCAGCAGCCCCAGGGATGGTAATGAAAAA. This translates into CASSPRDGNEK. The CDR3 as a whole reads CASSPRDGNEKLFF.

On this clone: The read ends 3 residues early relative to the CDR3; the germline J gene fills the gap. The rearrangement joins TRBV7-2 to TRBJ2-1, with D perhaps matching TRBD1 (7 bases). This CDR3 is built from 15 residues. Germline V lookup: CDR1 SGHTA, CDR2 FQGNSA. V was shortened by 5 bases and J by 5 bases, with 16 bases between the two germline ends. The CDR3 region is CASSPRTGGHNEQFF. The DNA read from the CDR3 is TGTGCCAGCAGCCCTAGGACAGGAGGGCACAATGAG.

Comments on this clone: The CDR3 is cut off 3 residues early in the read; its end comes from the germline J gene. The chain has TRBV2 and TRBJ1-1; D gene unclear. Germline V gene sequence: CDR1 SNHLY, CDR2 FYNNEI. CDR3 size: 11 residues. V was clipped by 5 bases and J by 3 bases, with 4 bases between them. The covered CDR3 bases are TGTGCCAGCAGTTACTACACTGAA. Protein sequence: CASSYYTE. In full, the CDR3 reads CASSYYTEAFF.

Regarding this clone: Read data end 3 residues before the CDR3 end; the end is taken from the germline J gene. V is TRBV6-4 and J is TRBJ1-2; 7 positions agree with TRBD1. CDR1 is MRHNA and CDR2 is SNTAGT in the germline V gene. This CDR3 has 13 amino acids. V shed 6 bases, J shed 4 bases, and the junction held 5 bases outside the gene matches. The CDR3 bases that were read are TGTGCCAGCAGCGAACAGGGGACCTATGGC. Residues: CASSEQGTYG. From start to end, the CDR3 is CASSEQGTYGYTF.

To note about this clone: The DNA ends 3 residues before the CDR3 does, and the rest of the CDR3 is filled in from the germline J gene. The chain is built from TRBV12-5 and TRBJ2-1; 12 bases align to TRBD2. V shed 0 bases, J shed 8 bases, and the junction held 23 bases outside the gene matches. The germline V gene has CDR1 LGHNT and CDR2 FRNRAP. This CDR3 is built from 22 residues. CDR3 region: CASGLVRKDGKTTSGRGYEQFF. Incomplete CDR3 DNA: TGTGCTAGTGGTTTGGTACGGAAGGACGGGAAAACGACTAGCGGGAGAGGGTATGAG.